This TCR beta chain was recovered during a study of blood T cell repertoires in COVID-19. CDR3 size: 13 residues. Losses at the gene ends were 6 bases for V and 5 bases for J; bases not matched to a gene: 3. Germline V gene data show CDR1 as MNHEY and CDR2 as SVGAGI. Method: immunoSEQ multiplex PCR; TCRdb's copy keeps in-frame clones and lacks some. This table holds about 230,000 clones, roughly nine tenths found once. The clonotype was recovered from a woman in her 30s with acute COVID-19. This chain connects TRBV6-5 to TRBJ2-5; 10 bases align to TRBD1. Material for sequencing was PBMCs or T cells enriched from blood (not recorded which). As DNA, the CDR3 is TGTGCCAGCAGACCGACAGGGGGCGAGACCCAGTACTTC. Translation gives CASRPTGGETQYF.